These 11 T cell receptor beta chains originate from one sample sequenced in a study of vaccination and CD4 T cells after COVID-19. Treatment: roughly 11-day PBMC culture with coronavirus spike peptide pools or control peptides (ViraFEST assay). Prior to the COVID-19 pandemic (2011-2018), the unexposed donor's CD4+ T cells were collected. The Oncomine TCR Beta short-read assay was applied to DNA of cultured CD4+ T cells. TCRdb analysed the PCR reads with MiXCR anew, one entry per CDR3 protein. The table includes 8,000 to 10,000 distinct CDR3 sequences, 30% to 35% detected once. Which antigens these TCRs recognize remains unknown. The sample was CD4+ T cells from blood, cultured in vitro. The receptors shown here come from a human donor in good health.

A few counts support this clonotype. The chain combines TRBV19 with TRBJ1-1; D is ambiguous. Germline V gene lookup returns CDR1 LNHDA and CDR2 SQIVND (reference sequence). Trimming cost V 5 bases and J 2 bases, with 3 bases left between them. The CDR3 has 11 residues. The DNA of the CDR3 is TGTGCCAGTAGTGAAAACACTGAAGCTTTCTTT. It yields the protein CASSENTEAFF.

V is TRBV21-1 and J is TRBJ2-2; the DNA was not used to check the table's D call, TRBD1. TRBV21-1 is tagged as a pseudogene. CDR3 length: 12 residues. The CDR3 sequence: CASSRQGRGLFF. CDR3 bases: TGTGCCAGCAGCAGACAGGGCCGGGGGCTGTTTTTT.

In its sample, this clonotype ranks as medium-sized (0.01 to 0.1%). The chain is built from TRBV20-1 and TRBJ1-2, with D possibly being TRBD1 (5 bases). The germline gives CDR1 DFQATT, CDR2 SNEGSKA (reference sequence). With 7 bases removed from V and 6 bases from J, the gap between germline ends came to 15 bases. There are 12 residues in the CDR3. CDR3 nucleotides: TGCAGTGGTAGTACGGGGCTGGATGGCTACACCTTC. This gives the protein CSGSTGLDGYTF.

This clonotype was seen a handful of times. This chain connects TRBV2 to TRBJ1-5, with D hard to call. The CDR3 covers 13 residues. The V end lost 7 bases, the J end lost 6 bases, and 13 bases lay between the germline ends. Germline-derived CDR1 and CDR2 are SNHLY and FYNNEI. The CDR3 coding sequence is TGTGCCAGCAATTCCGGCAGGAGTCAGCCCCAGCATTTT. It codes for CASNSGRSQPQHF.

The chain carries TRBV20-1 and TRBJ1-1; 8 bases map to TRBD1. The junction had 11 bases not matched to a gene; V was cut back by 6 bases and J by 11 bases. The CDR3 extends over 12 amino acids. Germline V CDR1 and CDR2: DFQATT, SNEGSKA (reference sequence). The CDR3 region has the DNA TGCAGTGCCCCAGGACAGGGAATCGAGGCTTTCTTT. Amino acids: CSAPGQGIEAFF.

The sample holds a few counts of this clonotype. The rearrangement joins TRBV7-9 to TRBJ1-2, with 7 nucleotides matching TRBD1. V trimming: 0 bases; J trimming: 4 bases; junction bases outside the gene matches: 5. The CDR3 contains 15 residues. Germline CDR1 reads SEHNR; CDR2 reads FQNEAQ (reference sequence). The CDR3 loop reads CASSLARDSFYGYTF. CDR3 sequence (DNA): TGTGCCAGCAGCTTAGCCCGGGACAGCTTCTATGGCTACACCTTC.

CDR3 sequence: CASKTQGINGYTF. DNA of the CDR3: TGTGCCAGCAAGACACAGGGCATCAACGGCTACACCTTC. The V call is TRBV6-1, the J call TRBJ1-2; perhaps TRBD1 as D (6 bases). Trimming took off 7 bases at V and 8 bases at J, with 17 bases between the two ends. The CDR3 totals 13 residues. The germline V gene encodes CDR1 MNHNS and CDR2 SASEGT.

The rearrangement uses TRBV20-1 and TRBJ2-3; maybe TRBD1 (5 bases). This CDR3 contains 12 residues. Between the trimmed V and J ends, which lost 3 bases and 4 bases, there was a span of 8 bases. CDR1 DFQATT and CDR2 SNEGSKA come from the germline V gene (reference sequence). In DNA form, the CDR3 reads TGCAGTGCTAGCCCAGGGTCAGATACGCAGTATTTT. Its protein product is CSASPGSDTQYF.

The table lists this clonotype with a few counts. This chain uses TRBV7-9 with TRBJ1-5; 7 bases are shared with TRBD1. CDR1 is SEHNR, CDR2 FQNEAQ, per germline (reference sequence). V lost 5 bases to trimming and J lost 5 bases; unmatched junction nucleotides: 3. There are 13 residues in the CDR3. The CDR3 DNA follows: TGTGCCAGCAGCCTTACAGGGGATCAGCCCCAGCATTTT. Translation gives CASSLTGDQPQHF.

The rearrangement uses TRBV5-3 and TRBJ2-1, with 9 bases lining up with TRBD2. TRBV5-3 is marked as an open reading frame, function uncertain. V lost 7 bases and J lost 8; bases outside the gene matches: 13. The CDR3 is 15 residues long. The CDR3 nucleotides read TGTGCCAGACCCCGTGGGGCGGGGGGGCCGTATGAGCAGTTCTTC. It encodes CARPRGAGGPYEQFF.

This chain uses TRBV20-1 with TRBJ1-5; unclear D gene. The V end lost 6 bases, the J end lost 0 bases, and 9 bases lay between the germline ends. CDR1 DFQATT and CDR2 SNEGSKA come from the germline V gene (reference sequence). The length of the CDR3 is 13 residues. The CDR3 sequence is CSAETDSNQPQHF. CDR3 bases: TGCAGTGCGGAGACGGATAGCAATCAGCCCCAGCATTTT.